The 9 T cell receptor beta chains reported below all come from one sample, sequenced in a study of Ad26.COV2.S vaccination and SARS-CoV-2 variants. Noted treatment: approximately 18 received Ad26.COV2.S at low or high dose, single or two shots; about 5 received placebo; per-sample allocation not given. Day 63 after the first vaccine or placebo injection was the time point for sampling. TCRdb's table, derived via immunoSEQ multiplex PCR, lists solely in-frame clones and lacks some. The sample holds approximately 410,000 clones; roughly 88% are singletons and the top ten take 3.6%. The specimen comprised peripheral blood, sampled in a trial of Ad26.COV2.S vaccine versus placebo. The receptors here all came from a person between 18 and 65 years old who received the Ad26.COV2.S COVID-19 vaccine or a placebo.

Written as DNA, the CDR3 is TGTGCCAGCAGCTTAGTTCGGGTCACTGAAGCTTTCTTT. This codes for CASSLVRVTEAFF. The gene calls are TRBV7-9 and TRBJ1-1; D uncertain. Per germline, CDR1 SEHNR and CDR2 FQNEAQ (reference sequence). This CDR3 spans 13 amino acids. The V end lost 1 base, the J end lost 4 bases, and 7 bases lay between the germline ends.

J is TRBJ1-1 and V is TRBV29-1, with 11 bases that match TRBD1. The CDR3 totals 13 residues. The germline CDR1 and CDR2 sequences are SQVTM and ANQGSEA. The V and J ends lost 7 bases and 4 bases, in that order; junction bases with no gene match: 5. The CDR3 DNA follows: TGCAGCGCTACTGGGACAGGGGGCACTGAAGCTTTCTTT. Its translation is CSATGTGGTEAFF.

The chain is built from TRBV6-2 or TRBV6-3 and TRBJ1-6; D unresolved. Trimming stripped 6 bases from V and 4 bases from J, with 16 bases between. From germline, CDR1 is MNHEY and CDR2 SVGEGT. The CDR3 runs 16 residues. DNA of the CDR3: TGTGCCAGCAGCCAGGCCGTGAGCGCGTATAATTCACCCCTCCACTTT. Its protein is CASSQAVSAYNSPLHF.

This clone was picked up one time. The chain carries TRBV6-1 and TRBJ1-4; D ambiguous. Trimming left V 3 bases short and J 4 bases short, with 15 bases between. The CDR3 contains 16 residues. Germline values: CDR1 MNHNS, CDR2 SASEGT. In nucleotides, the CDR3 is TGTGCCAGCAGTGAGCTCGGGGAAGGGCTTAATGAAAAACTGTTTTTT. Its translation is CASSELGEGLNEKLFF.

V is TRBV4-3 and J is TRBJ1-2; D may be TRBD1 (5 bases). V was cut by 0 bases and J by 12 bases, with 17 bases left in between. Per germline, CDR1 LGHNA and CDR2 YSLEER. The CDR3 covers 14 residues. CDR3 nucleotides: TGCGCCAGCAGCCAAGACGCGGGGCAGGGCGAGGACACCTTC. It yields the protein CASSQDAGQGEDTF.

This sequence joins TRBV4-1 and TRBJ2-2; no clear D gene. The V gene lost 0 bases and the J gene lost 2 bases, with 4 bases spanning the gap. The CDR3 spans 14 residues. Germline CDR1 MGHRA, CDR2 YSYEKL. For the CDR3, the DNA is TGCGCCAGCAGCCAAGACCTAAACACCGGGGAGCTGTTTTTT. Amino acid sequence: CASSQDLNTGELFF.

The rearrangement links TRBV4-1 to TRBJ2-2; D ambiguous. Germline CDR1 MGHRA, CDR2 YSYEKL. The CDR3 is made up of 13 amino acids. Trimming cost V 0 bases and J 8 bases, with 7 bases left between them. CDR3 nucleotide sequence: TGCGCCAGCAGCCAAGAGACCACTGGGGAGCTGTTTTTT. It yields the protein CASSQETTGELFF.

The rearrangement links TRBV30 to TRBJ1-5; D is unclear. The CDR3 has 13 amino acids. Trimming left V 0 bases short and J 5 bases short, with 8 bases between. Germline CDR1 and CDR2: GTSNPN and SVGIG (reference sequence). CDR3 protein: CAWSVRTDQPQHF. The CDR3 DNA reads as TGTGCCTGGAGTGTACGGACGGATCAGCCCCAGCATTTT.

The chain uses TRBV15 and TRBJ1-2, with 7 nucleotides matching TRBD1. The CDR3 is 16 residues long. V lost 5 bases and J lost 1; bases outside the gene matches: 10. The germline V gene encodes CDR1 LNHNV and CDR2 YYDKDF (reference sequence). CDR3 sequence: CATSFRTGPFNYGYTF. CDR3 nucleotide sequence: TGTGCCACCAGCTTCCGGACAGGACCCTTTAACTATGGCTACACCTTC.